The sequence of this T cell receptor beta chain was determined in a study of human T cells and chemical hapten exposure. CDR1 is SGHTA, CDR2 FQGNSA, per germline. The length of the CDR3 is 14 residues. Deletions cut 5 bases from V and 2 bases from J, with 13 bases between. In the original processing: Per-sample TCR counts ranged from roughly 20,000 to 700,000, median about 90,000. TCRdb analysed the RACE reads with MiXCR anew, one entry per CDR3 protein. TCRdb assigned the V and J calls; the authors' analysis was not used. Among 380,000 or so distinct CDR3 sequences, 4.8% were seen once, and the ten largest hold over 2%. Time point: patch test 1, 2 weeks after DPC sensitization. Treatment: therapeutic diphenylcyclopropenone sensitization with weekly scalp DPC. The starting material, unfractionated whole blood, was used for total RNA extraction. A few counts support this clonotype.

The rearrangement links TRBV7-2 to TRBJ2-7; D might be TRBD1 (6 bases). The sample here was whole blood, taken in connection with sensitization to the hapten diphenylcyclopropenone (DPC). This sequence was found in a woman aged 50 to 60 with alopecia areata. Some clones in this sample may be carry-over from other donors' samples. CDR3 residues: CASSRRTETYEQYF. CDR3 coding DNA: TGTGCCAGCAGCCGAAGGACAGAAACCTACGAGCAGTACTTC.